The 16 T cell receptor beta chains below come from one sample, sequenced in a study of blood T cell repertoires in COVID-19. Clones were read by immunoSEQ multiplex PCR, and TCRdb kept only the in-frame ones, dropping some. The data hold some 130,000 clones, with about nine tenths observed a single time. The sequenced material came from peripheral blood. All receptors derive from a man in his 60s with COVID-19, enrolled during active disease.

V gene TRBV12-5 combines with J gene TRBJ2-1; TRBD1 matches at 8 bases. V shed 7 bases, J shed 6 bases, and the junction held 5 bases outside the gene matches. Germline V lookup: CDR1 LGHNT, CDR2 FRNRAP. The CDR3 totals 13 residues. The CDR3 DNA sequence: TGTGCTAGTGAGTCTGACAGGGGCAATGAGCAGTTCTTC. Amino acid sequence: CASESDRGNEQFF.

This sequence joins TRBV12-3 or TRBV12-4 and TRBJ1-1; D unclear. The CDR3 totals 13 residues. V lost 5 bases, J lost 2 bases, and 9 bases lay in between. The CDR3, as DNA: TGTGCCAGCAGTCCTCGGGTCAACACTGAAGCTTTCTTT. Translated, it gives CASSPRVNTEAFF.

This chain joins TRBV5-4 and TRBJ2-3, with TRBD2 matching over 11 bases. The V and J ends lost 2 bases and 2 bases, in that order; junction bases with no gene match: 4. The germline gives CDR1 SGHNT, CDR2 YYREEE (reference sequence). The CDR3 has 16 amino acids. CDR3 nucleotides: TGTGCCAGCAGCTTAATAGCGGGAGGGGACACAGATACGCAGTATTTT. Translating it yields CASSLIAGGDTDTQYF.

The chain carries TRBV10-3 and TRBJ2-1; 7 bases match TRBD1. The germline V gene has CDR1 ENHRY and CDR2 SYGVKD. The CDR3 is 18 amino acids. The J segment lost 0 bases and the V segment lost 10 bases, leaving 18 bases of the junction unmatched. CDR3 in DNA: TGTGCCACTCACTCACCCTTGGGGACAGCGAACTCCTACAATGAGCAGTTCTTC. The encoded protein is CATHSPLGTANSYNEQFF.

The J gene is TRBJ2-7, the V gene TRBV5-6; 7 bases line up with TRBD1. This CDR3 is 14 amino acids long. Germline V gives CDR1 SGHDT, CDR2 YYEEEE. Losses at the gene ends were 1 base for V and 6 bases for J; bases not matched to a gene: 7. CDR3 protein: CASSLTGETPEQYF. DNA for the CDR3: TGTGCCAGCAGCTTGACAGGGGAAACTCCCGAGCAGTACTTC.

The CDR3 region is CASSLYTGVTEAFF. For the CDR3, the DNA is TGTGCCAGCAGCCTATATACAGGAGTCACTGAAGCTTTCTTT. The gene calls are TRBV7-2 and TRBJ1-1, with D possibly matching TRBD1 (5 bases). Germline CDR1 is SGHTA and CDR2 is FQGNSA. V was shortened by 5 bases and J by 4 bases, with 14 bases between the two germline ends. This CDR3 spans 14 amino acids. Full variable domain (outside the CDR3, taken from reference TRBV7-2 and TRBJ1-1): GAGVSQSPSNKVTEKGKDVELRCDPISGHTALYWYRQSLGQGLEFLIYFQGNSAPDKSGLPSDRFSAERTGGSVSTLTIQRTQQEDSAVYLCASSLYTGVTEAFFGQGTRLTVV.

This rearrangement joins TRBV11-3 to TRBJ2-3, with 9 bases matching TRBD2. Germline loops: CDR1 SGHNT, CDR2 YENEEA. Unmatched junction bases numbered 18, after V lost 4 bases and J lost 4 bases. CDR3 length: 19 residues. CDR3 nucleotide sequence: TGTGCCAGCAGCTCATCTTTTAGCGGGAGATGGTCTGTCGCAGATACGCAGTATTTT. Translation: CASSSSFSGRWSVADTQYF. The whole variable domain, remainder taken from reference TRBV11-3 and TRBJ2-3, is EAGVVQSPRYKIIEKKQPVAFWCNPISGHNTLYWYLQNLGQGPELLIRYENEEAVDDSQLPKDRFSAERLKGVDSTLKIQPAELGDSAVYLCASSSSFSGRWSVADTQYFGPGTRLTVL.

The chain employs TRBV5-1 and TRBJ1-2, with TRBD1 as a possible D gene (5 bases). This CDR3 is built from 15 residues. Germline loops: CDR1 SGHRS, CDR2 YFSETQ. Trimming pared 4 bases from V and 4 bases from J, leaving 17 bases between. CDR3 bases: TGCGCCAGCAGCCCAGCGGGGGTGGAGGGCTATGGCTACACCTTC. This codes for CASSPAGVEGYGYTF.

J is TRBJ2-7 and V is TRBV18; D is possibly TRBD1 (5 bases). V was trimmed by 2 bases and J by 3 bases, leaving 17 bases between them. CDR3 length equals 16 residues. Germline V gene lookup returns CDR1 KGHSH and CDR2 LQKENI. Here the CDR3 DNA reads TGTGCCAGCTCACCAGTCGACCCCGCAGGGAACTACGAGCAGTACTTC. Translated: CASSPVDPAGNYEQYF.

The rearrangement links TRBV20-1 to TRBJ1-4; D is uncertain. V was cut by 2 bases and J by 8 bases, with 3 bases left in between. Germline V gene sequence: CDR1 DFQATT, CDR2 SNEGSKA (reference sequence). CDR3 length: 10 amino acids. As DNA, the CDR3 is TGCAGTGCTAGACAGGAAAAACTGTTTTTT. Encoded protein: CSARQEKLFF.

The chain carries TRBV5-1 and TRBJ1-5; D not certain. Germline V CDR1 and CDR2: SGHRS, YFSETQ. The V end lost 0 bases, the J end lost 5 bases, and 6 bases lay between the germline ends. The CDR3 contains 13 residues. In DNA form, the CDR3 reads TGCGCCAGCAGCTTGGATGGGCATCAGCCCCAGCATTTT. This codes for CASSLDGHQPQHF.

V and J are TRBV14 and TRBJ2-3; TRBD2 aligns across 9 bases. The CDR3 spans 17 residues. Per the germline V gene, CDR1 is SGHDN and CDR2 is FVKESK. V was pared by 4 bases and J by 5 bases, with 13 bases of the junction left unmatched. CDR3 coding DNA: TGTGCCAGCAGCCGACCCCTAGCGGGAAGGAAGCAAGATACGCAGTATTTT. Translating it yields CASSRPLAGRKQDTQYF.

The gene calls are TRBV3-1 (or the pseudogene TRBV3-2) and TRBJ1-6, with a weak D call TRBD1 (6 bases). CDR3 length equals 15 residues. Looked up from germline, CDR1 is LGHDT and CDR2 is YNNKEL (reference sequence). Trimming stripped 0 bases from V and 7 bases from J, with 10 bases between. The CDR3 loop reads CASSQDPGQNSPLHF. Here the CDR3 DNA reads TGTGCCAGCAGCCAAGATCCGGGACAAAATTCACCCCTCCACTTT.

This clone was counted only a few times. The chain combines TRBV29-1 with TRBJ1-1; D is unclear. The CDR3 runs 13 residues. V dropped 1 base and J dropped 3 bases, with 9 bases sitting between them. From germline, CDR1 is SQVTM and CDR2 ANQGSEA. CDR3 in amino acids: CSVEGVRDTEAFF. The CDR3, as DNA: TGCAGCGTTGAAGGGGTGAGGGACACTGAAGCTTTCTTT.

The CDR3 nucleotides read TGTGCCAGCAGTTTTCTACAGGGAAGGACCGGGGAGCTGTTTTTT. Translation gives CASSFLQGRTGELFF. The chain carries TRBV27 and TRBJ2-2, with a tentative D call TRBD1 (6 bases). The V gene lost 3 bases and the J gene lost 5 bases, with 13 bases spanning the gap. The CDR3 extends over 15 amino acids. Germline loops: CDR1 MNHEY, CDR2 SMNVEV (reference sequence).

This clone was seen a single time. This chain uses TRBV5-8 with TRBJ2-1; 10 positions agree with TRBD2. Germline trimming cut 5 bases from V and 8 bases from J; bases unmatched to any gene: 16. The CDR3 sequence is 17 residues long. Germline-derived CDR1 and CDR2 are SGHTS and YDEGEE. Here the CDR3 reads CASSAGLAEPTSDEQFF. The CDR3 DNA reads TGTGCCAGCAGTGCCGGACTAGCGGAACCAACAAGCGATGAGCAGTTCTTC. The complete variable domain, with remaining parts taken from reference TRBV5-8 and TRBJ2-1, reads EAGVTQSPTHLIKTRGQQATLRCSPISGHTSVYWYQQALGLGLQFLLWYDEGEERNRGNFPPRFSGRQFPNYSSELNVNALELEDSALYLCASSAGLAEPTSDEQFFGPGTRLTVL.